This T cell receptor beta chain was sequenced in a study of T-cell memory formation after mild COVID-19. Points from the study as a whole: There were some responding clones in pre-infection memory, which suggested that cross-reactive memory had joined. Clones contracting over day 15 to 85 were CD4/CD8 balanced, with later expanders leaning CD4+. For contracting clones, CD4+ ones sat mainly in CM and EM, CD8+ in EMRA.

Amplification by 5'RACE using constant-segment primers produced TCR alpha and TCR beta cDNA libraries that carried sample barcodes and UMIs. TCRdb re-called the 5' RACE reads through MiXCR, storing one row per CDR3 protein. The data show fewer than 650,000 distinct CDR3 sequences, 15% to 20% seen once. This clonotype showed up many times. The antigen is unknown. Specimen: PBMCs or a T cell subset sorted from them (not recorded which). This clonotype was obtained from an adult woman who had mild COVID-19 (a few samples of this study predate the infection). Cell type and time point are not known.

This CDR3 reads CASSVEGETQYF. CDR3 coding DNA: TGTGCCAGTAGTGTGGAGGGAGAGACCCAGTACTTC. The chain links TRBV9 to TRBJ2-5; maybe TRBD2 (6 bases). This CDR3 comprises 12 residues. V lost 8 bases, J lost 4 bases, and 12 bases lay in between. Germline V gene sequence: CDR1 SGDLS, CDR2 YYNGEE.